This passage covers 22 T cell receptor beta chains from one sample sequenced in a study of Graves' ophthalmopathy and Graves' hyperthyroidism. The TCR beta CDR3 regions underwent amplification from RNA transcripts. Following a first-round RT-PCR that used HTBI primers, a second-round multiplex PCR was carried out. A single record per CDR3 protein comes from TCRdb applying MiXCR to the multiplex PCR reads. Of about 700,000 distinct CDR3 sequences in the sample, roughly two fifths were seen once. Sequenced: peripheral blood. Source of these receptors: an adult man with Graves' ophthalmopathy.

At least ten counts were recorded for this clonotype. The chain links TRBV7-9 to TRBJ2-7, with TRBD1 matching over 9 bases. Germline trimming cut 4 bases from V and 2 bases from J; bases unmatched to any gene: 6. This CDR3 has 15 residues. Germline V gene data show CDR1 as SEHNR and CDR2 as FQNEAQ (reference sequence). CDR3 in DNA: TGTGCCAGCAGCTCCGGGGGACAGGGTGCCTACGAGCAGTACTTC. It yields the protein CASSSGGQGAYEQYF.

The chain couples TRBV19 to TRBJ2-5, with D maybe TRBD1 (5 bases). V lost 4 bases to trimming and J lost 2 bases, with 20 bases between them. This CDR3 comprises 17 residues. Germline assignment: CDR1 LNHDA and CDR2 SQIVND (reference sequence). The CDR3 DNA sequence: TGTGCCAGTAGTAGCTGGGGCCAAACCTCGCTACAAGAGACCCAGTACTTC. Translating it yields CASSSWGQTSLQETQYF.

Details on this clonotype: A much larger clone is a single base away; this may be a read error. The V and J genes are TRBV7-2 and TRBJ1-4; D is unresolved. The V end lost 5 bases, the J end lost 0 bases, and 10 bases lay between the germline ends. Germline V gives CDR1 SGHTA, CDR2 FQGNSA. There are 15 residues in the CDR3. The CDR3 DNA is TGTGCCAGCAGCCAAGTGGTTACAACTAATGAAAAACTGTTTTTT. Amino acid sequence: CASSQVVTTNEKLFF.

This clonotype appeared a few times. The rearrangement links TRBV6-6 to TRBJ1-5, with 10 nucleotides matching TRBD1. The V segment lost 6 bases and the J segment 5 bases; nucleotides outside the gene matches: 7. The CDR3 sequence is 15 residues long. CDR1 and CDR2 (germline): MNHNY, SVGAGI (reference sequence). The CDR3 loop is CASSPGTGDDQPQHF. The CDR3 bases are TGTGCCAGCAGCCCCGGGACAGGGGACGATCAGCCCCAGCATTTT.

This clonotype was observed many times. The rearrangement uses TRBV5-1 and TRBJ2-7, with a possible D match to TRBD2 (5 bases). In germline, CDR1 is SGHRS, CDR2 YFSETQ. Between the trimmed V and J ends, which lost 2 bases and 5 bases, there was a span of 5 bases. The CDR3 runs to 11 residues. The DNA for the CDR3 is TGCGCCAGCAGCTTCGGGGACGAGCAGTACTTC. As protein: CASSFGDEQYF.

This clonotype was seen many times. The chain is built from TRBV29-1 and TRBJ2-2; 8 bases line up with TRBD2. In germline, CDR1 is SQVTM, CDR2 ANQGSEA. There are 16 residues in the CDR3. With V trimmed by 0 bases and J by 6 bases, 9 bases remained unmatched. CDR3 in amino acids: CSVEEERGRRSGELFF. The CDR3 DNA sequence: TGCAGCGTTGAAGAGGAGCGGGGGAGGCGGTCCGGGGAGCTGTTTTTT.

This sequence joins TRBV12-5 and TRBJ2-7, with D hard to call. Per germline, CDR1 LGHNT and CDR2 FRNRAP. V dropped 1 base and J dropped 2 bases, with 9 bases sitting between them. This CDR3 contains 14 residues. The CDR3 spells CASGLGLPPYEQYF. Written as DNA, the CDR3 is TGTGCTAGTGGTTTGGGGTTGCCTCCCTACGAGCAGTACTTC.

This chain links TRBV20-1 with TRBJ1-2; D gene ambiguous. CDR1 is DFQATT and CDR2 is SNEGSKA in the germline V gene (reference sequence). The V end was cut by 5 bases, the J end by 4 bases, with 11 bases between. The CDR3 contains 12 residues. CDR3 sequence reads: CSAVAGAYGYTF. Here the CDR3 DNA reads TGCAGTGCTGTAGCGGGAGCCTATGGCTACACCTTC.

The rearrangement uses TRBV20-1 and TRBJ1-5; weak D call: TRBD1 (6 bases). Germline V gene sequence: CDR1 DFQATT, CDR2 SNEGSKA (reference sequence). V lost 3 bases, J lost 0 bases, and 12 bases lay in between. The CDR3 covers 15 residues. DNA of the CDR3: TGCAGTGCTAGTGGGACAAGAAATAGCAATCAGCCCCAGCATTTT. It translates to CSASGTRNSNQPQHF.

The sample holds one count of this clonotype. The chain joins TRBV19 to TRBJ2-7; 7 nucleotides match TRBD1. Germline V gene data show CDR1 as LNHDA and CDR2 as SQIVND (reference sequence). V was clipped by 9 bases and J by 6 bases; unmatched bases: 14. The CDR3 sequence is 14 residues long. CDR3 sequence (DNA): TGTGCCAGCACAACAGGGGCGCCCTTGAGCGAGCAGTACTTC. Translated: CASTTGAPLSEQYF. Full variable domain (remainder filled in from reference TRBV19 and TRBJ2-7): DGGITQSPKYLFRKEGQNVTLSCEQNLNHDAMYWYRQDPGQGLRLIYYSQIVNDFQKGDIAEGYSVSREKKESFPLTVTSAQKNPTAFYLCASTTGAPLSEQYFGPGTRLTVT.

This chain links TRBV2 with TRBJ2-5, with 9 bases identical to TRBD2. This CDR3 has 13 residues. J was trimmed by 10 bases and V by 4 bases; bases with no gene match: 7. Germline V gives CDR1 SNHLY, CDR2 FYNNEI. The CDR3 sequence: CASSALRREGQYF. As DNA, the CDR3 is TGTGCCAGCAGTGCCCTAAGGCGGGAGGGCCAGTACTTC.

This clonotype appeared many times. The chain recombines TRBV7-8 with TRBJ1-5, with D uncertain. CDR1 is SGHVS, CDR2 FQNEAQ, per germline. CDR3 length: 14 amino acids. V lost 3 bases and J lost 5, with 11 bases in between. The CDR3 DNA sequence: TGTGCCAGCAGCTTGCGGGTGTACGATCAGCCCCAGCATTTT. Its protein is CASSLRVYDQPQHF.

This clonotype showed up just once. V is TRBV20-1 and J is TRBJ2-1; weak D call: TRBD2 (6 bases). Germline CDR1 reads DFQATT; CDR2 reads SNEGSKA (reference sequence). V lost 3 bases to trimming and J lost 3 bases, with 12 bases between them. The CDR3 is 14 amino acids. The CDR3 is CSARASAHYNEQFF. The DNA of the CDR3 is TGCAGTGCTAGGGCTAGCGCGCACTACAATGAGCAGTTCTTC.

This chain joins TRBV20-1 and TRBJ2-7; TRBD2 aligns across 8 bases. The CDR3 extends over 16 amino acids. V lost 3 bases and J lost 2; bases outside the gene matches: 12. Germline values: CDR1 DFQATT, CDR2 SNEGSKA (reference sequence). The CDR3 DNA sequence: TGCAGTGCTAGTCGGTCTGCGGGGGGACCACCCTACGAGCAGTACTTC. Its protein is CSASRSAGGPPYEQYF.

This chain joins TRBV12-3 or TRBV12-4 and TRBJ1-3; 7 positions match TRBD1. The length of the CDR3 is 13 residues. The ends lost 5 bases at V and 5 bases at J; junction bases unmatched: 3. The CDR3, as DNA: TGTGCCAGCAGTGACAGGGACAGAAACACCATATATTTT. This encodes CASSDRDRNTIYF.

In this sample, this clonotype turned up many times. The rearrangement uses TRBV19 and TRBJ1-5, with D tentatively TRBD1 (5 bases). This CDR3 has 14 residues. V was shortened by 6 bases and J by 7 bases, with 16 bases between the two germline ends. Germline CDR1 is LNHDA and CDR2 is SQIVND (reference sequence). CDR3 DNA sequence: TGTGCCAGTAGCTCAATCGGGGCAGGGCAGCCCCAGCATTTT. Its protein is CASSSIGAGQPQHF.

The chain recombines TRBV15 with TRBJ2-7, with TRBD1 as a possible D gene (6 bases). The CDR3 is 15 residues long. The V gene lost 0 bases and the J gene lost 4 bases, with 13 bases spanning the gap. The germline V gene has CDR1 LNHNV and CDR2 YYDKDF (reference sequence). The CDR3 sequence is CATSRDLAGVYEQYF. CDR3 nucleotide sequence: TGTGCCACCAGCAGAGATTTGGCAGGGGTATACGAGCAGTACTTC. Using reference TRBV15 and TRBJ2-7 for the parts outside the CDR3, the full variable domain is DAMVIQNPRYQVTQFGKPVTLSCSQTLNHNVMYWYQQKSSQAPKLLFHYYDKDFNNEADTPDNFQSRRPNTSFCFLDIRSPGLGDTAMYLCATSRDLAGVYEQYFGPGTRLTVT.

This clonotype appeared many times. V usage is TRBV5-1 and J usage is TRBJ2-5; perhaps TRBD1 as D (5 bases). This CDR3 contains 13 residues. V was pared by 4 bases and J by 4 bases, with 11 bases between. Looked up from germline, CDR1 is SGHRS and CDR2 is YFSETQ. As DNA, the CDR3 is TGCGCCAGCAGCCTCGACAGCCGAGAGACCCAGTACTTC. Translated, it gives CASSLDSRETQYF. The complete variable domain, with remaining parts taken from reference TRBV5-1 and TRBJ2-5, reads KAGVTQTPRYLIKTRGQQVTLSCSPISGHRSVSWYQQTPGQGLQFLFEYFSETQRNKGNFPGRFSGRQFSNSRSEMNVSTLELGDSALYLCASSLDSRETQYFGPGTRLLVL.

This chain connects TRBV29-1 to TRBJ1-2; 7 bases agree with TRBD1. With 4 bases clipped from V and 6 bases from J, the junction kept 8 bases outside the gene matches. This CDR3 is built from 13 residues. Germline CDR1 SQVTM, CDR2 ANQGSEA. CDR3 nucleotide sequence: TGCAGCGTTGGGCGGACAGGAGTGGATGGCTACACCTTC. It yields the protein CSVGRTGVDGYTF.

The V gene is TRBV10-3, the J gene TRBJ1-2, with TRBD1 as a possible D gene (5 bases). Per the germline V gene, CDR1 is ENHRY and CDR2 is SYGVKD. The CDR3 covers 15 residues. Trimming stripped 6 bases from V and 8 bases from J, with 22 bases between. The CDR3 region has the DNA TGTGCCATCAGGCTACAGGAAGGAATAAATGAAGGCTACACCTTC. Protein product: CAIRLQEGINEGYTF.

This clonotype was recorded many times. The chain recombines TRBV7-3 with TRBJ2-7, with D perhaps matching TRBD1 (5 bases). V dropped 5 bases and J dropped 4 bases, with 12 bases sitting between them. There are 13 residues in the CDR3. Germline CDR1 reads SGHTA; CDR2 reads FQGTGA. The CDR3 bases are TGTGCCAGCAGCCAGGGCAGTGGTTACGAGCAGTACTTC. Protein: CASSQGSGYEQYF.

This clonotype was detected ten times or more. The chain carries TRBV5-4 and TRBJ1-6; D gene uncertain. This CDR3 spans 16 amino acids. The ends were cut back, 0 bases at V and 9 bases at J, with 16 bases in the middle. Germline CDR1 is SGHNT and CDR2 is YYREEE (reference sequence). DNA of the CDR3: TGTGCCAGCAGCTTGGCATCGTCCCCCGGAGGTTCACCCCTCCACTTT. Translated, it gives CASSLASSPGGSPLHF.